This TCR beta chain stems from a study of cytomegalovirus exposure and HLA in healthy donors. Study-level information: The 110 or so validation repertoires used a platform that matched the one used for the approximately 690 first-cohort repertoires, as a later analysis reported.

V lost 5 bases and J 4 bases, leaving 17 bases between the germline ends. The CDR3 consists of 15 residues. Germline V gene data show CDR1 as SEHNR and CDR2 as FQNEAQ (reference sequence). Clones were sequenced by immunoSEQ multiplex PCR, and TCRdb holds only the in-frame ones, with some missing. Here the sample spans 100,000 or so clones, around nine tenths being singletons. Study conclusions and caveats: Cytomegalovirus status was reportedly diagnosed by the classifier with high specificity and sensitivity.

Note on this clone: The antigen is undetermined.

The sequence derives from a woman aged 25-40 years in good health and CMV-seronegative. The sequencing sample was made of PBMCs. This chain connects TRBV7-9 to TRBJ2-5, with a weak D call TRBD2 (5 bases). CDR3 DNA: TGTGCCAGCAGCCTAGGACTGGGTAGTTCAGAGACCCAGTACTTC. This translates into CASSLGLGSSETQYF.